This T cell receptor beta chain is drawn from a study of beta chain features in type 1 diabetes. Study in general: Sorted cells examined across all samples numbered some 98 million. Findings and limits, study-wide: It was possible that PCR favored shorter templates, equally so in patients and controls. The naive, central memory and Treg TCRB repertoires looked more alike in patients than they did in healthy donors. Highly expressing activated T cells could be over-counted with a cDNA template.

In the case of this clone: What it recognizes is unknown.

The investigators reverse transcribed all of the isolated RNA, so they sequenced expressed TCRB transcripts. Clones were read by immunoSEQ multiplex PCR, and TCRdb kept only the in-frame ones, dropping some. The sample records about 900,000 clones, roughly 17% being singletons. The CDR3 is 15 residues long. The germline gives CDR1 SGHDT, CDR2 YYEEEE. The V gene lost 4 bases and the J gene lost 4 bases, with 17 bases spanning the gap. This clonotype was sampled from a young woman in good health. Sequenced: naive CD4+ T cells from blood. The J gene is TRBJ1-2, the V gene TRBV5-6, with no clear D. This CDR3 is CASSRWRDISYGYTF. DNA for the CDR3: TGTGCCAGCAGCCGGTGGAGAGACATATCCTATGGCTACACCTTC.